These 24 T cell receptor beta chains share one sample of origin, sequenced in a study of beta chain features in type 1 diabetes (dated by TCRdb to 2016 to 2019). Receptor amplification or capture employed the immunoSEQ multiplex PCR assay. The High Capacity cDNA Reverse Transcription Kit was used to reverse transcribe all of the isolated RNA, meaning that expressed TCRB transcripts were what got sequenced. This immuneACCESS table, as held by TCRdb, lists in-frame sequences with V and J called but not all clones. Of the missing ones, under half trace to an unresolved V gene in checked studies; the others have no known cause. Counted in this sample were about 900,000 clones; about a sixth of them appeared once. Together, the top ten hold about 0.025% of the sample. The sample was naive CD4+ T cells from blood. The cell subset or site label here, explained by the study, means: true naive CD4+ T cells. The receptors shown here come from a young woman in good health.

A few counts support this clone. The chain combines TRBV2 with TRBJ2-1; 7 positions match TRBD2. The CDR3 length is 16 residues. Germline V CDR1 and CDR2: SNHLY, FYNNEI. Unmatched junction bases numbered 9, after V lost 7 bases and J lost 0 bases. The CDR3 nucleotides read TGTGCCAGCATTCCCTCTAGCGGCAGCTCCTACAATGAGCAGTTCTTC. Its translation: CASIPSSGSSYNEQFF. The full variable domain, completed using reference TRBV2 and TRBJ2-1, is EPEVTQTPSHQVTQMGQEVILRCVPISNHLYFYWYRQILGQKVEFLVSFYNNEISEKSEIFDDQFSVERPDGSNFTLKIRSTKLEDSAMYFCASIPSSGSSYNEQFFGPGTRLTVL.

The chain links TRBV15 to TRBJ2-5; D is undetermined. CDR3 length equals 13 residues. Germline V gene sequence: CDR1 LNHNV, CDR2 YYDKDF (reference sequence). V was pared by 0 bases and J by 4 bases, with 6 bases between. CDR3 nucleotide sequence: TGTGCCACCAGCAGAGAAGTTGGAGAGACCCAGTACTTC. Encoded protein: CATSREVGETQYF.

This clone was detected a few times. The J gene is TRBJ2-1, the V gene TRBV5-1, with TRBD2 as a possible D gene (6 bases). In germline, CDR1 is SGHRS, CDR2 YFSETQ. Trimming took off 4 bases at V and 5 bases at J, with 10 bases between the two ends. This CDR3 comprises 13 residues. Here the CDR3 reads CASSAPGDNEQFF. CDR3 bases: TGCGCCAGCAGCGCCCCGGGGGACAATGAGCAGTTCTTC.

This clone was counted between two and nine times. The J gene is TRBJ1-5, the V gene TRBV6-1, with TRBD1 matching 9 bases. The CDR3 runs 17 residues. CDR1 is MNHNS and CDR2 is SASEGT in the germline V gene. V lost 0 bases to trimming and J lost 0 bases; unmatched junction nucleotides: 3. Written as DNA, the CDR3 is TGTGCCAGCAGTGAAGCCATGGGACAGGGTAGCAATCAGCCCCAGCATTTT. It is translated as CASSEAMGQGSNQPQHF.

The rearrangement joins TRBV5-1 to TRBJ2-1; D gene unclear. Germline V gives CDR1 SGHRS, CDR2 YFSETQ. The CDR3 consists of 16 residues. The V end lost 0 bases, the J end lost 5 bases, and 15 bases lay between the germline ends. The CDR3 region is CASSLGPGLNHNEQFF. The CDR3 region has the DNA TGCGCCAGCAGCTTGGGACCTGGGCTAAACCACAATGAGCAGTTCTTC.

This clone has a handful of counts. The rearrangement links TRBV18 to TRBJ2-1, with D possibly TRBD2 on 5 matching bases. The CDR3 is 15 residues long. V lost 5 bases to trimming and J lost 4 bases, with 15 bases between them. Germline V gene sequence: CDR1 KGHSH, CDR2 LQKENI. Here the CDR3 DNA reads TGTGCCAGCTCAGAGGGAAAAGCTTCTTACAATGAGCAGTTCTTC. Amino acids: CASSEGKASYNEQFF.

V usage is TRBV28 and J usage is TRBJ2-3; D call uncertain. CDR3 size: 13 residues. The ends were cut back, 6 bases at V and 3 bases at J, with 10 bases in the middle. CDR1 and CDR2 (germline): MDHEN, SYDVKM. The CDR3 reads CASRRSGTDTQYF. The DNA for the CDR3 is TGTGCCAGCAGACGGTCCGGGACAGATACGCAGTATTTT.

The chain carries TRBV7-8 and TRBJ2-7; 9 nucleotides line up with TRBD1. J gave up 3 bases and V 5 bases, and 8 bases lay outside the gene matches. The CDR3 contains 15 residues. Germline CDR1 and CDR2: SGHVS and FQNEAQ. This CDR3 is CASSPGTGRGYEQYF. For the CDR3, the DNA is TGTGCCAGCAGCCCGGGGACAGGGCGAGGCTACGAGCAGTACTTC.

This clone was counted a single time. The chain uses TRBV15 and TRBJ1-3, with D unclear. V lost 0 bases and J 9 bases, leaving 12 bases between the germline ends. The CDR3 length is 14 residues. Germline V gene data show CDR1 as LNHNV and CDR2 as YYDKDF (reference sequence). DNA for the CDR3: TGTGCCACCAGCAGAGATCGGGTCGGTGGCACCATATATTTT. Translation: CATSRDRVGGTIYF.

The CDR3 nucleotides read TGTGCCAGCAGTTCCCTGGACAGGGGGTTTCAGCCCCAGCATTTT. Residues: CASSSLDRGFQPQHF. The gene calls are TRBV6-6 and TRBJ1-5, with TRBD1 matching over 10 bases. Per the germline V gene, CDR1 is MNHNY and CDR2 is SVGAGI (reference sequence). CDR3 length: 15 amino acids. Germline trimming cut 4 bases from V and 6 bases from J; bases unmatched to any gene: 6.

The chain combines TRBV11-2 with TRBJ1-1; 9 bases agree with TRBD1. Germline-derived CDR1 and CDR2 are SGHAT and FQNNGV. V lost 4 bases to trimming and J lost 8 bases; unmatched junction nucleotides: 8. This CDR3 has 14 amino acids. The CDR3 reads CASSYRDRVTEAFF. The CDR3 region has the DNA TGTGCCAGCAGCTACCGGGACAGGGTAACGGAAGCTTTCTTT.

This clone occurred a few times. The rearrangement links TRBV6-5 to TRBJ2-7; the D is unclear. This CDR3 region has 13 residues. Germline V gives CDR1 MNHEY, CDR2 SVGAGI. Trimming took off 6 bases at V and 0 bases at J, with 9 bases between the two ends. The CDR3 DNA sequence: TGTGCCAGCAGGGCAGAAAGCTCCTACGAGCAGTACTTC. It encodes CASRAESSYEQYF.

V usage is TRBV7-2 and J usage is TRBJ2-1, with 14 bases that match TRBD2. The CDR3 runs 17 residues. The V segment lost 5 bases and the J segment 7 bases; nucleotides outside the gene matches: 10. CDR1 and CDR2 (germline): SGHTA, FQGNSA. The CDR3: CASSLHPGTSGRNEQFF. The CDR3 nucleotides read TGTGCCAGCAGCCTCCACCCGGGGACTAGCGGGAGAAATGAGCAGTTCTTC.

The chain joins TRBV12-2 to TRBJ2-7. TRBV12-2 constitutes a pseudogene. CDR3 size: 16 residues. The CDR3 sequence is CARRLVGDDFWYEQYF. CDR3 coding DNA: TGTGCAAGGCGCTTAGTGGGGGACGACTTCTGGTACGAGCAGTACTTC.

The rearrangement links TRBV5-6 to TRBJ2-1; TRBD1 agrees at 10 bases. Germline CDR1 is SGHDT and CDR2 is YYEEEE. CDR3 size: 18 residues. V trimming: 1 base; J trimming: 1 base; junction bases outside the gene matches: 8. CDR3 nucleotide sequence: TGTGCCAGCAGCTTGATGGGACAGGGGCGGGGTTCCTACAATGAGCAGTTCTTC. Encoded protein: CASSLMGQGRGSYNEQFF.

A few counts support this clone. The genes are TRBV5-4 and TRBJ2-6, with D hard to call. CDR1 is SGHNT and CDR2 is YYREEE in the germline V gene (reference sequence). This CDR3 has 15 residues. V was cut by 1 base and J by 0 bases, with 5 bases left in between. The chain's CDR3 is CASSLSPSGANVLTF. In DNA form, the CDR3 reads TGTGCCAGCAGCTTGTCACCCTCTGGGGCCAACGTCCTGACTTTC.

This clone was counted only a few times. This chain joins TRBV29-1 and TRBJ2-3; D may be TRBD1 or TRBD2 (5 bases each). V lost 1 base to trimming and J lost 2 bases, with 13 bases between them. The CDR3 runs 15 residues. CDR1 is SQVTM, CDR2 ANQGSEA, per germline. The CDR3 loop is CSVEAGTFSTDTQYF. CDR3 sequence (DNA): TGCAGCGTTGAAGCAGGGACCTTCTCCACAGATACGCAGTATTTT.

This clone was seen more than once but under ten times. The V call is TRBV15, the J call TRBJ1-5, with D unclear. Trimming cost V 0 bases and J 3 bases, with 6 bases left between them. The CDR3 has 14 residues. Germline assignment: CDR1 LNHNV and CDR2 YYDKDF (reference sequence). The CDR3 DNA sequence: TGTGCCACCAGCAGAGAACAGTTCAATCAGCCCCAGCATTTT. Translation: CATSREQFNQPQHF.

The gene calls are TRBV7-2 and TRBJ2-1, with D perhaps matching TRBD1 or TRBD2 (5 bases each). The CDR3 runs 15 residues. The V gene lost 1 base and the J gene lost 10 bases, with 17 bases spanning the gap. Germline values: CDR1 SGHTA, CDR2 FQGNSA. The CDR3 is CASSLDRGFSGEQFF. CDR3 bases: TGTGCCAGCAGCTTAGATCGGGGCTTTTCAGGGGAGCAGTTCTTC.

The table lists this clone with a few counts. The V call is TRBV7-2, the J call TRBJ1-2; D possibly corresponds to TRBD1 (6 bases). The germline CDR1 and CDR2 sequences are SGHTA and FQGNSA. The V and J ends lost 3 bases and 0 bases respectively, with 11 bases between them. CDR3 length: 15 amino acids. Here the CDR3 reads CASSFPGTTNYGYTF. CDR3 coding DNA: TGTGCCAGCAGCTTCCCAGGGACAACTAACTATGGCTACACCTTC.

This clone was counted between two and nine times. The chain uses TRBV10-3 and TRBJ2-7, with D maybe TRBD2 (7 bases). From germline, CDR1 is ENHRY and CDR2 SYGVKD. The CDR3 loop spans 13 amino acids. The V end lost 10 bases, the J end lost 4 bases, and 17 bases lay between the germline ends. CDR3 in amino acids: CANWGGGQYEQYF. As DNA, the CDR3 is TGTGCCAACTGGGGGGGCGGACAGTACGAGCAGTACTTC.

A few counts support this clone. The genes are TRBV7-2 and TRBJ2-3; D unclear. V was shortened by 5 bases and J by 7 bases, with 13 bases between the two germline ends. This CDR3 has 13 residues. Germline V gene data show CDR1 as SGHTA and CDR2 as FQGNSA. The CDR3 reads CASSIVSSHTQYF. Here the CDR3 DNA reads TGTGCCAGCAGCATCGTCAGTTCACATACGCAGTATTTT.

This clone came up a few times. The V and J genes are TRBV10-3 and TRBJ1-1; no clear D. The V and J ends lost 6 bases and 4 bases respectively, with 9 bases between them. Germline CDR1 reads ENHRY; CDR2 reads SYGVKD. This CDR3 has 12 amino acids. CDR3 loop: CAISVSSTEAFF. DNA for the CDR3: TGTGCCATCAGCGTTTCGAGCACTGAAGCTTTCTTT.

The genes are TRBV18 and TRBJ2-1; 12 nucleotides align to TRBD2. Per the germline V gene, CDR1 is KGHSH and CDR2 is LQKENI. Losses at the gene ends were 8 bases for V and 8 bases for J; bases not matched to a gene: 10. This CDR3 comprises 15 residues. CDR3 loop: CASEPTSGSYHEQFF. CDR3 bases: TGTGCCAGCGAGCCGACTAGCGGGAGTTACCATGAGCAGTTCTTC.